This T cell receptor beta chain is from a study of cytomegalovirus exposure and HLA in healthy donors. In the study overall: Among the approximately 370 donors who were genotyped, over 70% fell in the genetic ancestry cluster that is associated with self-reported Caucasian donors.

There are 9 residues in the CDR3. Trimming took off 9 bases at V and 11 bases at J, with 10 bases between the two ends. Germline-derived CDR1 and CDR2 are LNHNV and YYDKDF (reference sequence). PCR primers comprised 60 Vbeta and 13 Jbeta primers. Clones were sequenced by immunoSEQ multiplex PCR, and TCRdb holds only the in-frame ones, with some missing. The repertoire consists of 150,000 to 200,000 clones, with 77% occurring once and the leading ten covering around 3.1%. Note on this clone: Its antigen is not identified.

Study-level findings and limits: Accurate HLA-A and HLA-B prediction from TCR beta sequences was reported for most subjects. It was assumed in the presence/absence analyses that sequencing depth was roughly uniform across donors.

V gene TRBV15 combines with J gene TRBJ2-5; the D is unclear. The sequenced sample was PBMCs. The source is a female donor in good health and CMV-seronegative. The CDR3 DNA reads as TGTGCCACGACCTACGGGCAGTACTTC. Protein sequence: CATTYGQYF.